The source of this T cell receptor beta chain is a study of beta chain features in type 1 diabetes. This CDR3 comprises 13 residues. V gave up 7 bases and J gave up 1 base, with 10 bases separating them. The germline V gene encodes CDR1 MNHEY and CDR2 SVGAGI. This clone was picked up a small number of times. Every isolated RNA sample was fully reverse transcribed, so sequencing captured expressed TCRB transcripts. Libraries were prepared by immunoSEQ multiplex PCR; TCRdb keeps only in-frame clonotypes and omits some of them. This table has fewer than 550,000 clones, around 10% appearing once. The receptor comes from a woman under 30 in good health. The chain has TRBV6-5 and TRBJ1-1; D call uncertain. Sequencing was done on a sample of naive CD4+ T cells from blood. CDR3 region: CASNLGENTEAFF. In DNA, the CDR3 is TGTGCCAGCAACCTGGGAGAGAACACTGAAGCTTTCTTT.